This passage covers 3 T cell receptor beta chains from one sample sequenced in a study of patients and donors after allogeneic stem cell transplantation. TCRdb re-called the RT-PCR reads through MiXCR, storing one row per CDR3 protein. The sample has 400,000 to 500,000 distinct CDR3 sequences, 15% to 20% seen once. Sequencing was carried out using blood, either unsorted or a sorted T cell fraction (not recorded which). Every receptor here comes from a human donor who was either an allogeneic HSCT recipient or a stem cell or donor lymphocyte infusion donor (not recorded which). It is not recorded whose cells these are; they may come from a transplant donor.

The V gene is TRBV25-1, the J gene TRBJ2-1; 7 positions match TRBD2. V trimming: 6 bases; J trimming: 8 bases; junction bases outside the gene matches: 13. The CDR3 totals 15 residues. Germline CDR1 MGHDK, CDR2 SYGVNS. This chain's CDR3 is CASRAFGGGVYEQFF. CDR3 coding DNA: TGTGCCAGCAGGGCCTTCGGCGGGGGAGTTTATGAGCAGTTCTTC.

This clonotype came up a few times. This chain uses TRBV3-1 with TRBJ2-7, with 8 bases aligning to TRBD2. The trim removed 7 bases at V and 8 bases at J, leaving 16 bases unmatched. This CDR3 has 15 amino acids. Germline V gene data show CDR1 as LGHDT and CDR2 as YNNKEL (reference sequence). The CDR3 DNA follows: TGTGCCAGCACCGTCGGGGATAGCGGGGCCCTCAAGCAGTACTTC. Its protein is CASTVGDSGALKQYF.

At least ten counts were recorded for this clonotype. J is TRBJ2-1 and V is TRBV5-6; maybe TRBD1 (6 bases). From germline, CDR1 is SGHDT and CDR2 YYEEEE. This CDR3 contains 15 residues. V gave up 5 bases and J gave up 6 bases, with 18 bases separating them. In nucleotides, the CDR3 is TGTGCCAGCAGGGTAGGGGGTACGGTACTCAATGAGCAGTTCTTC. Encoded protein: CASRVGGTVLNEQFF.